These T cell receptor beta chains were read from a single sample in a study of chemoradiotherapy in HPV16-positive cancers. Clones were sequenced by immunoSEQ multiplex PCR, and TCRdb holds only the in-frame ones, with some missing. Of about 68,000 clones listed, almost 90% are singletons. This sample comprised blood, obtained from a patient who underwent chemoradiotherapy. The receptors derive from a human donor with HPV-associated anogenital cancer. Each CDR3 is given with its conserved first and last residue. D genes are given only for firm matches. Size values are once, few and many counts, or a class for expanded clones, and some rows have none.

v_call	clone_size	j_call	cdr3_length	d_call	cdr3_nt	cdr3_aa
TRBV5-6	once	TRBJ2-1	16	NA	TGTGCCAGCAGCGGGCTGGCGGTTTCGGCCTACAATGAGCAGTTCTTC	CASSGLAVSAYNEQFF
TRBV12-2	NA	TRBJ1-1	13	NA	TGTGCAAGTCGTTTGACAGTAAACACTGGAGCTTTCTTT	CASRLTVNTGAFF
TRBV27	once	TRBJ2-5	14	NA	TGTGCCAGCGGCCAATGGGGGTACCAAGAGACCCAGTACTTC	CASGQWGYQETQYF
TRBV18	once	TRBJ2-3	14	NA	TGTGCCAGCTCATCCGGCGCGGGGCAGGATACGCAGTATTTT	CASSSGAGQDTQYF
TRBV7-9	NA	TRBJ2-5	14	NA	TGTGCCAGCAGCCGCTCAGGGGTCGGGGAGACCCAGTACTTC	CASSRSGVGETQYF
TRBV4-2	NA	TRBJ2-3	22	NA	TGTGCCAGCAGCCATCCATGGGGTAACAGGGGCCCCCGGGACTATTTCACAGATACGCAGTATTTT	CASSHPWGNRGPRDYFTDTQYF
TRBV2	NA	TRBJ1-1	13	NA	TGTGCTTCACTGAACCAGGGGTCCCTTGAAGCTTTCTTT	CASLNQGSLEAFF
TRBV19	NA	TRBJ1-5	16	NA	TGTGCCAGTAGTTCAAGAGGGGGACGGTTGGGTCAGCCCCAGCATTTT	CASSSRGGRLGQPQHF
TRBV28	NA	TRBJ1-1	15	NA	TGTGCCAGCAGTTCCGGGGCATTTACCAACGCTGAAGCTTTCTTT	CASSSGAFTNAEAFF
TRBV21-1	NA	TRBJ2-3	16	NA	TGTGCCAGCAGCAAAGTAGCGGGGGTCAGGGCAGATACGCAGTATTTT	CASSKVAGVRADTQYF
TRBV15	once	TRBJ1-2	12	NA	TGTGCCACCAGCAGAGATGGGCAGGGATATACCTTC	CATSRDGQGYTF
TRBV4-2	NA	TRBJ1-1	17	NA	TGTGCCAGCAGCTCCGACCATCTCCGGGACAAGAACACTGAAGCTTTCTTT	CASSSDHLRDKNTEAFF
TRBV7-3	NA	TRBJ2-2	15	NA	TGTGCCAGCAGCTTAACAGGGTCGGACACCGGGGAGCTGTTTTTT	CASSLTGSDTGELFF
TRBV11-2	NA	TRBJ1-1	16	NA	TGTGCCAGCAGCTCGACTTTGGGGGGAGGTAACACTGAAGCTTTCTTT	CASSSTLGGGNTEAFF
TRBV19	NA	TRBJ1-2	15	TRBD1	TGTGCCAGTAGTATACTCGGACAGGGGCAAGGCGGCTACACCTTC	CASSILGQGQGGYTF
TRBV19	NA	TRBJ1-2	12	NA	TGTGCCAGTAGCCCCGTTTCCTATGGCTACACCTTC	CASSPVSYGYTF
TRBV27	NA	TRBJ1-3	14	NA	TGTGCCAGCAGTTTCTCAGGGCAGGGAAACACCATATATTTT	CASSFSGQGNTIYF
TRBV5-1	NA	TRBJ1-2	14	NA	TGCGCCAGCAGCTTGGTGACAGTTCAGGATGGCTACACCTTC	CASSLVTVQDGYTF
TRBV25-1	NA	TRBJ1-2	16	NA	TGTGCCAGCAGTGAATATCCCAGCCCCACAAGGGATGGCTACACCTTC	CASSEYPSPTRDGYTF
TRBV5-8	few	TRBJ1-5	13	NA	TGTGCCAGCAGCTTGGACCGCAATCAGCCCCAGCATTTT	CASSLDRNQPQHF
TRBV7-6	NA	TRBJ2-2	17	TRBD2	TGTGCCAGCAGCTTAGGGCGGGAGTGGACGAACACCGGGGAGCTGTTTTTT	CASSLGREWTNTGELFF
TRBV9	NA	TRBJ2-2	12	NA	TGTGCCAGCAGCGTAGAAGCCGGGGAGCTGTTTTTT	CASSVEAGELFF
TRBV7-2	NA	TRBJ2-5	15	TRBD1	TGTGCCAGCAGCGCCCACAGGGGGCGGGAAGAGACCCAGTACTTC	CASSAHRGREETQYF
TRBV19	NA	TRBJ2-1	14	TRBD2	TGTGCCAGTTCGGGACTAGCGGAATTGGATGAGCAGTTCTTC	CASSGLAELDEQFF
TRBV6-1	once	TRBJ2-3	15	TRBD1	TGTGCCAGCAGTGACCGACAGGGTCTCGCAGATACGCAGTATTTT	CASSDRQGLADTQYF